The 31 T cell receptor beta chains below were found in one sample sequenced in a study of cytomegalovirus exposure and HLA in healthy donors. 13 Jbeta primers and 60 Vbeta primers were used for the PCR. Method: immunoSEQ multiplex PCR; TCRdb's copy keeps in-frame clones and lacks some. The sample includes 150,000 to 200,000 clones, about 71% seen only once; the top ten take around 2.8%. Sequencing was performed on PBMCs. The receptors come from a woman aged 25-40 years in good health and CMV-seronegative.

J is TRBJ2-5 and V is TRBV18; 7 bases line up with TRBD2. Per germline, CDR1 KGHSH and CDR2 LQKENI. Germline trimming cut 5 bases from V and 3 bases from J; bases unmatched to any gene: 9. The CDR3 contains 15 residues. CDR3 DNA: TGTGCCAGCTCAGTCCTCGGGGGGAGCGAAGAGACCCAGTACTTC. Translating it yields CASSVLGGSEETQYF.

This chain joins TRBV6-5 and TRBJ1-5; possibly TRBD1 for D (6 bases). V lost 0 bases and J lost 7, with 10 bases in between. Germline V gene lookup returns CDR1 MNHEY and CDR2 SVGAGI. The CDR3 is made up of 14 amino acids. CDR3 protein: CASSYSTTGQPQHF. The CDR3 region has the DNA TGTGCCAGCAGTTACTCGACGACAGGACAGCCCCAGCATTTT.

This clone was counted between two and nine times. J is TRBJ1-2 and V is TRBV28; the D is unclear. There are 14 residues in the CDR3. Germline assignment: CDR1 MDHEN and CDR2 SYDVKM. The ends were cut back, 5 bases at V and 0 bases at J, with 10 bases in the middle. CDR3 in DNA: TGTGCCAGCAGTCCCTCCCCCCCTAACTATGGCTACACCTTC. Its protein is CASSPSPPNYGYTF.

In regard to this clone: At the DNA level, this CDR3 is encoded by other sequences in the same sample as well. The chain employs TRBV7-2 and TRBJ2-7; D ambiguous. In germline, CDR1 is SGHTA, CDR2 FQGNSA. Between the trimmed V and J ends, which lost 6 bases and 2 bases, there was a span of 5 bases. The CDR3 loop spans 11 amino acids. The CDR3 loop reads CASSSTYEQYF. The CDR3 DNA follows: TGTGCCAGCAGTTCTACCTACGAGCAGTACTTC.

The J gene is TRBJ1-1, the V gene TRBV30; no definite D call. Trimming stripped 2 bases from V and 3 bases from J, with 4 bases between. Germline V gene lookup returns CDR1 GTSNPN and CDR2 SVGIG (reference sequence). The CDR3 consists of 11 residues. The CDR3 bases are TGTGCCTGGAGTTCTTACACTGAAGCTTTCTTT. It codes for CAWSSYTEAFF.

In DNA form, the CDR3 reads TGTGCCAGCAGTTTATCAACCAGGGCGTACGAGCAGTACTTC. Protein: CASSLSTRAYEQYF. The chain carries TRBV27 and TRBJ2-7; D possibly corresponds to TRBD1 (5 bases). Trimming took off 0 bases at V and 4 bases at J, with 10 bases between the two ends. CDR1 MNHEY and CDR2 SMNVEV come from the germline V gene (reference sequence). The CDR3 has 14 residues.

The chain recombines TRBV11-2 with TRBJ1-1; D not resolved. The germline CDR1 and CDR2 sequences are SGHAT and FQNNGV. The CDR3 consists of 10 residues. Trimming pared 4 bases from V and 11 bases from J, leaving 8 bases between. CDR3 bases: TGTGCCAGCAGCTCCCGCGAGGCTTTCTTT. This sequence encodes CASSSREAFF.

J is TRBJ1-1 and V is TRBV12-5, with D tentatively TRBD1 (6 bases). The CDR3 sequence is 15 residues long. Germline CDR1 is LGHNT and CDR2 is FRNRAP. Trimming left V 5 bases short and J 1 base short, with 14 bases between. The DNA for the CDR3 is TGTGCTAGTGGTCCTCCGGGACACCGGAACACTGAAGCTTTCTTT. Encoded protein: CASGPPGHRNTEAFF.

CDR3 in DNA: TGTGCCAGTAGTAACAGACAGGGTAACTATGGCTACACCTTC. It codes for CASSNRQGNYGYTF. V gene TRBV19 combines with J gene TRBJ1-2; the match to TRBD1 covers 7 bases. J gave up 1 base and V 4 bases, and 3 bases lay outside the gene matches. The CDR3 has 14 amino acids. CDR1 is LNHDA, CDR2 SQIVND, per germline (reference sequence).

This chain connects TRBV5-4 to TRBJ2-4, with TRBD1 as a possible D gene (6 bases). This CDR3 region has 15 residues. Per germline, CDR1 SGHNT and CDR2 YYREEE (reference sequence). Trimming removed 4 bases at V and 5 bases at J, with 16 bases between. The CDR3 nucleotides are TGTGCCAGCAGCCCACGACAGGATCCCCAAAACATTCAGTACTTC. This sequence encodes CASSPRQDPQNIQYF.

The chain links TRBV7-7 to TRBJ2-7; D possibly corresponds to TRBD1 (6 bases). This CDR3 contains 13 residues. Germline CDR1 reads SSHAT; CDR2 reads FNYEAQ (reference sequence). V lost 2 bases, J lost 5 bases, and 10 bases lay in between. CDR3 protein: CASSLIGGDEQYF. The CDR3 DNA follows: TGTGCCAGCAGCTTAATTGGGGGCGACGAGCAGTACTTC.

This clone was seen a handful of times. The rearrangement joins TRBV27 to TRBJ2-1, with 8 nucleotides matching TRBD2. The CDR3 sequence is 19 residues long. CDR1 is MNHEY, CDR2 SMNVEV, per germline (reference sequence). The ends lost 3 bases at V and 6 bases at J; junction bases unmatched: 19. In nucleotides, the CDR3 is TGTGCCAGCAGTTTGTATGCGGGAGGCCCGACCGCTGTCTTCAATGAGCAGTTCTTC. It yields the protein CASSLYAGGPTAVFNEQFF.

The DNA for the CDR3 is TGTGCCAGCAGCTTAGAGTCGCCTGGAGGTGGCTACACCTTC. This encodes CASSLESPGGGYTF. V and J are TRBV7-9 and TRBJ1-2; D ambiguous. V dropped 1 base and J dropped 7 bases, with 13 bases sitting between them. Germline loops: CDR1 SEHNR, CDR2 FQNEAQ (reference sequence). The CDR3 covers 14 residues.

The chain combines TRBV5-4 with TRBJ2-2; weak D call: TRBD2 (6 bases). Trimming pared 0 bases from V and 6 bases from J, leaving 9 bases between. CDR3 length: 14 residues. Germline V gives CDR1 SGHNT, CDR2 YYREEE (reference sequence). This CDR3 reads CASSLVEGSGELFF. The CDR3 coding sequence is TGTGCCAGCAGCTTGGTGGAGGGGTCCGGGGAGCTGTTTTTT.

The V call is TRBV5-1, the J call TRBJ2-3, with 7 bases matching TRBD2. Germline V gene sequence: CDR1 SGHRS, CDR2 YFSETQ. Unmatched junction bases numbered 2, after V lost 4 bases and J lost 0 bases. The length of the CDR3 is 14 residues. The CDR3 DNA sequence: TGCGCCAGCAGCATTAGCGGGAGCACAGATACGCAGTATTTT. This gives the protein CASSISGSTDTQYF. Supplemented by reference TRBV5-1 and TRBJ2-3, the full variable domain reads KAGVTQTPRYLIKTRGQQVTLSCSPISGHRSVSWYQQTPGQGLQFLFEYFSETQRNKGNFPGRFSGRQFSNSRSEMNVSTLELGDSALYLCASSISGSTDTQYFGPGTRLTVL.

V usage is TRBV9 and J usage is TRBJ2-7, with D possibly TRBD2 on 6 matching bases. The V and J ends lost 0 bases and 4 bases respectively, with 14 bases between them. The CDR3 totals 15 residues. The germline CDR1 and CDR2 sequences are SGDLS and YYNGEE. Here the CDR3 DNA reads TGTGCCAGCAGCGTAGTGTCGGGAGATAGATACGAGCAGTACTTC. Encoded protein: CASSVVSGDRYEQYF.

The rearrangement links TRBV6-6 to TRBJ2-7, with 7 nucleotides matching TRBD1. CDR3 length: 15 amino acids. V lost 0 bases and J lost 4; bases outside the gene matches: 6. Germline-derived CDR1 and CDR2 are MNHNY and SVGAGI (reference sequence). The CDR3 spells CASSYSSDRVYEQYF. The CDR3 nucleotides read TGTGCCAGCAGTTACTCGAGTGACAGGGTTTACGAGCAGTACTTC.

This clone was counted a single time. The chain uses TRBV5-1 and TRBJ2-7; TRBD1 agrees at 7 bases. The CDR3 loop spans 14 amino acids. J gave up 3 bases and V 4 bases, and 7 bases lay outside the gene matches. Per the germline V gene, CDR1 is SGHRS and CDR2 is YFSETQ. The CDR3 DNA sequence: TGCGCCAGCAGCCCCCAGACAGGGCTCTACGAGCAGTACTTC. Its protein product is CASSPQTGLYEQYF.

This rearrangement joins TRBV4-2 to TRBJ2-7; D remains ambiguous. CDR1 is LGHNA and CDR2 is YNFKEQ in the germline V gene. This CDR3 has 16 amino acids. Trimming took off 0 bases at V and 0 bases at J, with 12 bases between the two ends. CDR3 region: CASSQEGTRSSYEQYF. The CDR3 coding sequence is TGTGCCAGCAGCCAAGAAGGAACAAGGAGCTCCTACGAGCAGTACTTC.

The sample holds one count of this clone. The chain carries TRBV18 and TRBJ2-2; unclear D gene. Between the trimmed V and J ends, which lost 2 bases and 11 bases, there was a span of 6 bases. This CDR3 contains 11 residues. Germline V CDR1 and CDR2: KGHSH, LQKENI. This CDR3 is CASSPMAELFF. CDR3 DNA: TGTGCCAGCTCACCAATGGCAGAGCTGTTTTTT.

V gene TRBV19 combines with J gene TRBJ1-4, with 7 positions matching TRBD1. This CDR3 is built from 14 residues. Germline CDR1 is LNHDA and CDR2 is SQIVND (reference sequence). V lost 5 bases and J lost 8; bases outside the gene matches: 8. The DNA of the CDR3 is TGTGCCAGTAGTCAACCTAGACAGGGAGAAAAACTGTTTTTT. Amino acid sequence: CASSQPRQGEKLFF.

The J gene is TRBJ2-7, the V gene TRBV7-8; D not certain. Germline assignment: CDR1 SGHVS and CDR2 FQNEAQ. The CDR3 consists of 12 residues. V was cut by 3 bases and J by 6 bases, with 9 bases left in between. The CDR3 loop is CASSLRSSEQYF. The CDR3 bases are TGTGCCAGCAGCTTGAGGTCGAGCGAGCAGTACTTC.

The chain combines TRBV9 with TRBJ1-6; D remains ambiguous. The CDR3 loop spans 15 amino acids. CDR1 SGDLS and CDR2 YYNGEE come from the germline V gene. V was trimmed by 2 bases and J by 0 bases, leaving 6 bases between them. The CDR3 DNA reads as TGTGCCAGCAGCGTCCGGGACTCCTATAATTCACCCCTCCACTTT. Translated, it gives CASSVRDSYNSPLHF.

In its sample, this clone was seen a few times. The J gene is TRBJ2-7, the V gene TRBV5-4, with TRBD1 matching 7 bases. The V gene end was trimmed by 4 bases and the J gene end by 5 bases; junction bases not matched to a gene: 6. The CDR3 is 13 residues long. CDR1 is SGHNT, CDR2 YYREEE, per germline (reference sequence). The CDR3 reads CASSGTGVDEQYF. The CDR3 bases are TGTGCCAGCAGCGGTACAGGGGTAGACGAGCAGTACTTC.

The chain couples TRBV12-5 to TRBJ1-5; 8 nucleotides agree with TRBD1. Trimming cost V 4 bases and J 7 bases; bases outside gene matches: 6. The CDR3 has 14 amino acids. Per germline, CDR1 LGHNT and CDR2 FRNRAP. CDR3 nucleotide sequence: TGTGCTAGTGGTTCGGGACAGGTAAGACAGCCCCAGCATTTT. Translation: CASGSGQVRQPQHF.

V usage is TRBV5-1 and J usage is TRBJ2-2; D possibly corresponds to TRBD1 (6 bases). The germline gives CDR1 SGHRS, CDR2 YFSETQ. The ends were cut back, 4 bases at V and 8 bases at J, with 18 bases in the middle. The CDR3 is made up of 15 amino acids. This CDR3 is CASSLSARGGGELFF. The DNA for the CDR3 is TGCGCCAGCAGCCTGAGTGCCAGGGGTGGAGGGGAGCTGTTTTTT.

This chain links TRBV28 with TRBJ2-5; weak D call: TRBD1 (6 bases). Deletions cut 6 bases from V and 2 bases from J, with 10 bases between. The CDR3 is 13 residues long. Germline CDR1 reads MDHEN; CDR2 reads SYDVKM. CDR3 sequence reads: CASRFGQQETQYF. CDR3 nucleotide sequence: TGTGCCAGCAGATTCGGACAGCAAGAGACCCAGTACTTC.

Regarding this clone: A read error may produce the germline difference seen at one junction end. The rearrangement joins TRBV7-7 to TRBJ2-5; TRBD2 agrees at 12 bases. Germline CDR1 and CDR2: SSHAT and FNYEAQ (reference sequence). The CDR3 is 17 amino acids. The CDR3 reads CASSLAATSGSGETQYF. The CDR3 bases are TGTGCTAGCAGCTTAGCAGCGACTAGCGGGAGCGGAGAGACCCAGTACTTC.

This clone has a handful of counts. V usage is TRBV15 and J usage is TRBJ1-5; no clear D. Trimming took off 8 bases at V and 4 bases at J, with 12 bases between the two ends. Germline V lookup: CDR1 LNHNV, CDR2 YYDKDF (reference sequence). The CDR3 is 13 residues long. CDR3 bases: TGTGCCACCGCCGACAATCGGAATCAGCCCCAGCATTTT. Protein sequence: CATADNRNQPQHF.

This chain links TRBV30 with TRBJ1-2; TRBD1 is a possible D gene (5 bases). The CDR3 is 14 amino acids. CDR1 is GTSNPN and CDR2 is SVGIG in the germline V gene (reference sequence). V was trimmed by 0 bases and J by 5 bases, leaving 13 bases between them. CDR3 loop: CAWSVHGGTYGYTF. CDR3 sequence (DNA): TGTGCCTGGAGTGTACACGGGGGAACTTATGGCTACACCTTC.

As DNA, the CDR3 is TGTGCCAGCAGTAGGGACAGGTCCCACTATGGCTACACCTTC. It codes for CASSRDRSHYGYTF. The chain couples TRBV6-5 to TRBJ1-2; 8 positions match TRBD1. This CDR3 has 14 residues. From germline, CDR1 is MNHEY and CDR2 SVGAGI. Trimming cost V 5 bases and J 3 bases; bases outside gene matches: 5.